This T cell receptor beta chain was sequenced for a study of T cell responses to AZD1222 COVID-19 vaccine. Study-wide points: Spike-specific TCR breadth and depth were elevated following two AZD1222 doses.

Regarding this clone: Its antigen is currently unknown.

Germline V gene data show CDR1 as MGHDK and CDR2 as SYGVNS. V was shortened by 0 bases and J by 3 bases, with 9 bases between the two germline ends. The CDR3 spans 14 residues. The method was immunoSEQ multiplex PCR; TCRdb's version includes in-frame clones alone and lacks a portion of them. The data hold over 85,000 clones, with 70% to 90% observed a single time. This TCR was recovered from an adult who received the AZD1222 COVID-19 vaccine. This material consisted of peripheral blood, taken 28 days after the second AZD1222 dose. The chain couples TRBV25-1 to TRBJ2-7, with D perhaps matching TRBD2 (6 bases). The chain's CDR3 is CASSEYRGNYEQYF. CDR3 nucleotides: TGTGCCAGCAGTGAATACCGGGGGAACTACGAGCAGTACTTC.